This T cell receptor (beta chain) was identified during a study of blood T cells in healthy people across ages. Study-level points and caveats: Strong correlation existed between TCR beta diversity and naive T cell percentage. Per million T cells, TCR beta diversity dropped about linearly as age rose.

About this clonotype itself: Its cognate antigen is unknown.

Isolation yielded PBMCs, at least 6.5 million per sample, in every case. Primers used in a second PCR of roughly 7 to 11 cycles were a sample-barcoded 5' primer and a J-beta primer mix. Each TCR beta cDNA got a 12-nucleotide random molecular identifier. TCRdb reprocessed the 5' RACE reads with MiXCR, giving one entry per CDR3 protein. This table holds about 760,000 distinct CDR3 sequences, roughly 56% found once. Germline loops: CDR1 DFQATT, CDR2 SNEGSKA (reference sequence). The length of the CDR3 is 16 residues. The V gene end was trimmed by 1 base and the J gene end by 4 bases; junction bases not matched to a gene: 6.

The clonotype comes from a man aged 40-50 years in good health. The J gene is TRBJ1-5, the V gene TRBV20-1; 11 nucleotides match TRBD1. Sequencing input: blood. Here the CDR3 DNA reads TGCAGTGCTAGAGCGGGGACAGGGGGTCTTAATCAGCCCCAGCATTTT. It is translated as CSARAGTGGLNQPQHF.